This T cell receptor beta chain was obtained from a study of cytomegalovirus exposure and HLA in healthy donors. Study outcomes and limitations: In a later analysis, TCR beta V- and J-gene trimming showed a link to a missense DCLRE1C variant. Researchers counted around 160 TCR beta chains as cytomegalovirus-associated. A later analysis associated 15,000 or so TCR beta sequences with HLA alleles at a 0.05 false discovery rate. As a later analysis revealed, most CMV-associated TCR beta chains appeared HLA-restricted.

PCR used 60 Vbeta primers and 13 Jbeta primers. Sequencing was performed with immunoSEQ multiplex PCR; in TCRdb, only in-frame clones are kept and a portion is missing. The sample has roughly 240,000 clones; about 88% are singletons. CDR3 length: 16 residues. Germline loops: CDR1 WSHSY, CDR2 SAAADI. Germline trimming cut 7 bases from V and 1 base from J; bases unmatched to any gene: 9. Points on this clone: As yet, its antigen is unknown.

Sequenced material: PBMCs. This TCR derives from a girl aged 2-9 years in good health and CMV-seronegative. J is TRBJ2-3 and V is TRBV10-2, with 9 bases identical to TRBD2. CDR3 DNA: TGCGCCAGCACCGGTGGCGGGAGGGCCCGCACAGATACGCAGTATTTT. This codes for CASTGGGRARTDTQYF.